This TCR beta chain comes out of a study of T cells in women clearing cervical HPV infection. The wider study: Cases' blood sampling followed lesion detection by median around 160 days (90 to 200).

Method: immunoSEQ multiplex PCR; TCRdb's copy keeps in-frame clones and lacks some. The listing records roughly 23,000 clones. In the case of this clone: The DNA ends 3 residues before the CDR3 does, and the rest of the CDR3 is filled in from the germline J gene.

V was pared by 3 bases and J by 8 bases, with 5 bases of the junction left unmatched. Per the germline V gene, CDR1 is KGHSH and CDR2 is LQKENI. The CDR3 consists of 14 residues. The clonotype comes from a woman between 18 and 70 years old with a cervical HPV16 infection that either progressed to CIN3+ or cleared (not recorded which). This rearrangement joins TRBV18 to TRBJ1-4; 8 nucleotides agree with TRBD1. The sample was blood buffy coat. The sequenced CDR3 bases are TGTGCCAGCTCACCCAGGGGGCTGAAAGAAAAA. This sequence encodes CASSPRGLKEK. Given in full, the CDR3 is CASSPRGLKEKLFF.